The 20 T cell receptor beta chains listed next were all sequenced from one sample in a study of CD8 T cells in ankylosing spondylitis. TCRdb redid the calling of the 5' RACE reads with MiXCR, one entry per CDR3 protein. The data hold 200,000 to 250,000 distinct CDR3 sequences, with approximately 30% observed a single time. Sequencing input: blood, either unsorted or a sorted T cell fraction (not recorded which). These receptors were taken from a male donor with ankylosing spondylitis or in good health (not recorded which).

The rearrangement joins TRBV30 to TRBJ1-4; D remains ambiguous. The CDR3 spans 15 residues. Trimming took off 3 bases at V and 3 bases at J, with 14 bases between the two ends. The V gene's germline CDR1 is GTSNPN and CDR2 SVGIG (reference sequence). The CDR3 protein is CAWSLRRRSNEKLFF. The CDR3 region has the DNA TGTGCCTGGAGCCTTCGTCGGCGGTCTAATGAAAAACTGTTTTTT.

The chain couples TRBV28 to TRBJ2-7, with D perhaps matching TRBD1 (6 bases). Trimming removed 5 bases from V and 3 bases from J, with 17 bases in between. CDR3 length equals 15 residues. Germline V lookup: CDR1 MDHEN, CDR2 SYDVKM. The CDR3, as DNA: TGTGCCAGCAGTCCCGGGACACAATTTTACTACGAGCAGTACTTC. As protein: CASSPGTQFYYEQYF.

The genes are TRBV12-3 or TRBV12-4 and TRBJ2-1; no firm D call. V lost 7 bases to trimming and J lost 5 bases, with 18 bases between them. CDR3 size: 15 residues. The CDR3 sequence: CASNSKSGANNEQFF. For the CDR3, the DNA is TGTGCCAGCAATAGTAAGTCTGGAGCCAACAATGAGCAGTTCTTC.

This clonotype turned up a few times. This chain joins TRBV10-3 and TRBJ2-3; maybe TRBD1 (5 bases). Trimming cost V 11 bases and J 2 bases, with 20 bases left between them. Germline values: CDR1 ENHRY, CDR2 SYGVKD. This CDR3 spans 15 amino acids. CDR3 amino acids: CAARSTDIPTDTQYF. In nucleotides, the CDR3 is TGTGCCGCCCGGTCGACAGACATACCCACAGATACGCAGTATTTT.

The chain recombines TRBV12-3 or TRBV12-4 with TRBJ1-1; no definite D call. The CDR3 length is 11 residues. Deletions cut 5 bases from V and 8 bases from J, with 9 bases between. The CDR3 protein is CASSRAWEAFF. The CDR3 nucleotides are TGTGCCAGCAGTCGAGCTTGGGAAGCTTTCTTT.

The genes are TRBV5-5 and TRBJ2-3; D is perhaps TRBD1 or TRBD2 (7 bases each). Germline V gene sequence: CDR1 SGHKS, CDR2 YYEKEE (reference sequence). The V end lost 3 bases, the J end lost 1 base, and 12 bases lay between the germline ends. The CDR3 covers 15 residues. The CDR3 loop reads CASSSRGGGTDTQYF. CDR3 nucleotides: TGTGCCAGCAGCTCCAGGGGGGGGGGCACAGATACGCAGTATTTT.

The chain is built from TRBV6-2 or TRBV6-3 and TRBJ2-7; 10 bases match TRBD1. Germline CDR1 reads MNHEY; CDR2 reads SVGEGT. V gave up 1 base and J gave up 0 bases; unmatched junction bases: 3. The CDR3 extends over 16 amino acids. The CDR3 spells CASSYLGTGVSYEQYF. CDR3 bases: TGTGCCAGCAGTTACTTGGGGACAGGGGTCTCCTACGAGCAGTACTTC.

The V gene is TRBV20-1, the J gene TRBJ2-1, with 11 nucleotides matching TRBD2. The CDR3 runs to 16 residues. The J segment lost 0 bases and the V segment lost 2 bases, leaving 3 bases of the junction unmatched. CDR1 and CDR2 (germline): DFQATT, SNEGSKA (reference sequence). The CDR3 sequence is CSARSSGGPSYNEQFF. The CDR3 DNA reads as TGCAGTGCTAGATCTAGCGGGGGGCCCTCCTACAATGAGCAGTTCTTC.

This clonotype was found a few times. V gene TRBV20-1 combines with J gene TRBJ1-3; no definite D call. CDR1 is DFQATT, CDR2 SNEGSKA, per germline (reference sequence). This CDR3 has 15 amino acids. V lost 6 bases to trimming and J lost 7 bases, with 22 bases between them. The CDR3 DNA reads TGCAGTGCCGTGGGCGGCGGTGAGAGTGAGAACACCATATATTTT. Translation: CSAVGGGESENTIYF.

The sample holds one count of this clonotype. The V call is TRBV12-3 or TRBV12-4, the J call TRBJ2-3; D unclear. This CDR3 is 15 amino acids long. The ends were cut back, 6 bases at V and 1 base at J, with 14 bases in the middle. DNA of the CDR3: TGTGCCAGCAGAATACAGATAAGGGGCACAGATACGCAGTATTTT. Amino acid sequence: CASRIQIRGTDTQYF.

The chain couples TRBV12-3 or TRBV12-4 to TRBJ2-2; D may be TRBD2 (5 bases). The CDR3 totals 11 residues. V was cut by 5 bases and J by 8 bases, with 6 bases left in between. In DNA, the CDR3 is TGTGCCAGCAGTACGGGGGGGGAGCTGTTTTTT. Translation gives CASSTGGELFF.

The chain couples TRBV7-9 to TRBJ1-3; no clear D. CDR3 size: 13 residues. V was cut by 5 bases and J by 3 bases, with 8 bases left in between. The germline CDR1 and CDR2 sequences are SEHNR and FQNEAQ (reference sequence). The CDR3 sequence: CASSPRRGNTIYF. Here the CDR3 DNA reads TGTGCCAGCAGCCCCCGGCGTGGAAACACCATATATTTT.

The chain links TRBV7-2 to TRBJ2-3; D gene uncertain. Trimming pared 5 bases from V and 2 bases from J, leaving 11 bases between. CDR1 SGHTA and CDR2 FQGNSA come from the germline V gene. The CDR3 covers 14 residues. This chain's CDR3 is CASSHRAITDTQYF. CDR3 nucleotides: TGTGCCAGCAGCCACCGGGCAATCACAGATACGCAGTATTTT.

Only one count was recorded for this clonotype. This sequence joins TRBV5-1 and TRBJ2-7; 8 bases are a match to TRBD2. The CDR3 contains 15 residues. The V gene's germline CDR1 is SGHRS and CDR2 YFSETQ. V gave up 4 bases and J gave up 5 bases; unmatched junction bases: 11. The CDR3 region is CASSPTPGGLHEQYF. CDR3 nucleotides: TGCGCCAGCAGCCCCACACCGGGGGGGTTACACGAGCAGTACTTC.

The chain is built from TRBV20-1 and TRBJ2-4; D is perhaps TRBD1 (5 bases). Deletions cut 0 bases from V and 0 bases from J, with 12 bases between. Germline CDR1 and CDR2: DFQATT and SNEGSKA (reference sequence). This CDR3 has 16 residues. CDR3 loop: CSARDPTVLAKNIQYF. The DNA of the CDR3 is TGCAGTGCTAGAGACCCGACAGTACTAGCCAAAAACATTCAGTACTTC.

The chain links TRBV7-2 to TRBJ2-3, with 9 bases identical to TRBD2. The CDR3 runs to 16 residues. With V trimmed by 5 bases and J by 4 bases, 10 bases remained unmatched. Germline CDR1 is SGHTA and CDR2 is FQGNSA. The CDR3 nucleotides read TGTGCCAGCAGCCGCCTCCAGGAGCGGGGGGCAGATACGCAGTATTTT. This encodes CASSRLQERGADTQYF.

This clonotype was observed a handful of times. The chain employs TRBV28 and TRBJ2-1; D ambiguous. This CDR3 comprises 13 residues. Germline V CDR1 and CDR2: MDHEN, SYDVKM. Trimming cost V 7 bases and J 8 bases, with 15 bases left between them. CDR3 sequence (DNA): TGTGCCAGCACCCCGGGCCTCACCGATGAGCAGTTCTTC. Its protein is CASTPGLTDEQFF.

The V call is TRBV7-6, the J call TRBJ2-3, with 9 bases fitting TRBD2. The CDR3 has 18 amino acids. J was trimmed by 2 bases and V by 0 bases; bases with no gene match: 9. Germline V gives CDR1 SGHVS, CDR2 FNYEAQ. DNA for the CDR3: TGTGCCAGCAGCTTAGCGCCAGGGGCTAGCGGGATCACAGATACGCAGTATTTT. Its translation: CASSLAPGASGITDTQYF.

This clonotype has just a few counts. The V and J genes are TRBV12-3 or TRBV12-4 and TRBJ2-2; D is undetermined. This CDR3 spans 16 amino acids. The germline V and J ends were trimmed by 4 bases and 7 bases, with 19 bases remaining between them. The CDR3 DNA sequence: TGTGCCAGCAGTTCAAGCGTTCAATTCGCCGGCGGGGAGCTGTTTTTT. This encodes CASSSSVQFAGGELFF.

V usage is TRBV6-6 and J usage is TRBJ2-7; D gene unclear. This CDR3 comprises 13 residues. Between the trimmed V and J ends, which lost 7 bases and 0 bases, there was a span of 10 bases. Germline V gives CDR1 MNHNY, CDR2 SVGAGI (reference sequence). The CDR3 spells CASIDLSSYEQYF. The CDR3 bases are TGTGCCAGCATCGACCTAAGCTCCTACGAGCAGTACTTC.